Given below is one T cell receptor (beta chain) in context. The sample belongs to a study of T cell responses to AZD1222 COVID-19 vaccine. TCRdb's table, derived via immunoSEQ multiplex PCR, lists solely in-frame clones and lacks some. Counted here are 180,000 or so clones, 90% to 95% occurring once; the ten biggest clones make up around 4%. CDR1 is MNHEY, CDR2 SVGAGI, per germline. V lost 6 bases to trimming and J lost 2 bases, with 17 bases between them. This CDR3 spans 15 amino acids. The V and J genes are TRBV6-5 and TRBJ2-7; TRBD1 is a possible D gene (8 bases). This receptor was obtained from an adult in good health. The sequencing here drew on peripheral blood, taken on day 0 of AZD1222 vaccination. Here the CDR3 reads CASSRQQGGTYEQYF. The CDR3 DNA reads TGTGCCAGCAGCCGACAACAGGGGGGGACCTACGAGCAGTACTTC.